What follows are 13 T cell receptor beta chains derived from one specimen sequenced in a study of shared clonotypes between healthy human individuals. Clones were sequenced by immunoSEQ multiplex PCR, and TCRdb holds only the in-frame ones, with some missing. The table has about 2.4 million clones, over 85% seen once. Sample: naive CD4+ T cells from PBMCs. The subset denotes: CD45RA+ positively selected. Receptors originate from a man aged 18 to 30 in good health. Some clones in this sample may be carry-over from other donors' samples.

The rearrangement links TRBV18 to TRBJ2-7; 8 bases map to TRBD2. The CDR3 length is 18 residues. Germline CDR1 is KGHSH and CDR2 is LQKENI. Trimming at V came to 5 bases and at J to 0 bases, leaving 15 bases not matched to a gene. The CDR3 sequence: CASSRSSGSFGASYEQYF. The DNA of the CDR3 is TGTGCCAGCTCAAGGTCCAGCGGGAGTTTTGGGGCCTCCTACGAGCAGTACTTC.

The chain carries TRBV5-1 and TRBJ2-1; unclear D gene. With 4 bases removed from V and 10 bases from J, the gap between germline ends came to 9 bases. The V gene's germline CDR1 is SGHRS and CDR2 YFSETQ. There are 11 residues in the CDR3. CDR3 region: CASSPSREQFF. The CDR3 DNA is TGCGCCAGCAGCCCAAGCAGGGAGCAGTTCTTC.

The rearrangement uses TRBV5-8 and TRBJ2-5; D is perhaps TRBD2 (7 bases). V was trimmed by 5 bases and J by 2 bases, leaving 16 bases between them. Germline values: CDR1 SGHTS, CDR2 YDEGEE. The CDR3 covers 15 residues. The CDR3 DNA sequence: TGTGCCAGCAGACACGGGGGGACACTACAAGAGACCCAGTACTTC. Residues: CASRHGGTLQETQYF.

The chain uses TRBV4-2 and TRBJ2-7; 8 nucleotides match TRBD1. Germline trimming cut 0 bases from V and 4 bases from J; bases unmatched to any gene: 5. The length of the CDR3 is 15 residues. The germline V gene encodes CDR1 LGHNA and CDR2 YNFKEQ. CDR3 loop: CASSQDRTGRYEQYF. For the CDR3, the DNA is TGTGCCAGCAGCCAAGATCGGACAGGGAGGTACGAGCAGTACTTC.

The gene calls are TRBV5-8 and TRBJ1-5, with unresolved D. The germline CDR1 and CDR2 sequences are SGHTS and YDEGEE. Trimming took 0 bases from V and 4 from J, leaving 11 bases between them. The CDR3 loop spans 15 amino acids. The CDR3 is CASSLGSARNQPQHF. CDR3 DNA sequence: TGTGCCAGCAGCTTGGGCTCAGCAAGAAATCAGCCCCAGCATTTT.

The chain is built from TRBV7-2 and TRBJ1-2; D gene ambiguous. Trimming took off 3 bases at V and 8 bases at J, with 7 bases between the two ends. Germline lookup yields CDR1 SGHTA and CDR2 FQGNSA. This CDR3 region has 11 residues. The CDR3 here is CASSLLSGYTF. Here the CDR3 DNA reads TGTGCCAGCAGCTTGTTAAGCGGCTACACCTTC.

This clone has a handful of counts. This sample includes further DNA sequences coding for the same CDR3. The J gene is TRBJ2-5, the V gene TRBV28; a possible D gene is TRBD2 (6 bases). Trimming took off 3 bases at V and 7 bases at J, with 6 bases between the two ends. CDR3 size: 11 residues. Germline CDR1 MDHEN, CDR2 SYDVKM. Here the CDR3 DNA reads TGTGCCAGCAGTTTGGGGGGGACCCAGTACTTC. Translated: CASSLGGTQYF.

The genes are TRBV2 and TRBJ1-3; D gene uncertain. In germline, CDR1 is SNHLY, CDR2 FYNNEI. This CDR3 spans 14 amino acids. The V and J ends lost 1 base and 1 base respectively, with 5 bases between them. CDR3 in amino acids: CASSEDTSGNTIYF. The DNA for the CDR3 is TGTGCCAGCAGTGAAGACACTTCTGGAAACACCATATATTTT.

The chain carries TRBV6-5 and TRBJ2-7, with D perhaps TRBD1 (5 bases). CDR1 and CDR2 from the germline V gene are MNHEY and SVGAGI. The CDR3 has 14 amino acids. V lost 2 bases and J 4 bases, leaving 12 bases between the germline ends. The CDR3: CASSYRTNRYEQYF. The CDR3 DNA reads TGTGCCAGCAGTTACCGGACAAACCGGTACGAGCAGTACTTC.

V usage is TRBV11-2 and J usage is TRBJ2-5; the D is unclear. Germline lookup yields CDR1 SGHAT and CDR2 FQNNGV. Between the trimmed V and J ends, which lost 1 base and 5 bases, there was a span of 11 bases. CDR3 length: 14 residues. Here the CDR3 DNA reads TGTGCCAGCAGCTTAGGGACCCAGGCGGAGACCCAGTACTTC. Translating it yields CASSLGTQAETQYF. Drawing the rest from reference TRBV11-2 and TRBJ2-5, the complete variable domain is EAGVAQSPRYKIIEKRQSVAFWCNPISGHATLYWYQQILGQGPKLLIQFQNNGVVDDSQLPKDRFSAERLKGVDSTLKIQPAKLEDSAVYLCASSLGTQAETQYFGPGTRLLVL.

The V call is TRBV7-8, the J call TRBJ2-5; a possible D gene is TRBD1 (5 bases). V lost 5 bases, J lost 5 bases, and 18 bases lay in between. The CDR3 is made up of 15 amino acids. Germline assignment: CDR1 SGHVS and CDR2 FQNEAQ. CDR3 in amino acids: CASSPLLGARETQYF. CDR3 coding DNA: TGTGCCAGCAGCCCACTTTTAGGGGCTAGGGAGACCCAGTACTTC.

This clone was seen just once. V gene TRBV21-1 combines with J gene TRBJ2-3; the table's D call of TRBD1 was not tested on the DNA. TRBV21-1 is a known pseudogene. CDR3 length equals 14 residues. CDR3 in DNA: TGTGCCAGCATCGACAGGCTAAGCACAGATACGCAGTATTTT. Residues: CASIDRLSTDTQYF.

The V and J genes are TRBV19 and TRBJ2-2, with a tentative D call TRBD2 (6 bases). This CDR3 region has 14 residues. Germline loops: CDR1 LNHDA, CDR2 SQIVND (reference sequence). Trimming took 9 bases from V and 2 from J, leaving 13 bases between them. DNA of the CDR3: TGTGCCAGGCCGGGGGTTGAAAACACCGGGGAGCTGTTTTTT. It translates to CARPGVENTGELFF.